This TCR beta chain was captured by sequencing in a study of T cells in Graves' hyperthyroidism and ophthalmopathy. Blood from later-ophthalmopathy patients was taken at first hyperthyroidism diagnosis. Using RNA transcripts as the source, TCR beta CDR3 regions were amplified. First-round RT-PCR with HTBI primers amplified the TCR CDR3 region. Each CDR3 protein gets one entry after TCRdb re-called the multiplex PCR reads with MiXCR. This table holds some 350,000 distinct CDR3 sequences, 15% to 19% found once. This clonotype was detected a few times. Sequenced sample: blood. This sequence originates from a woman aged 18-30 years with Graves' hyperthyroidism that later progressed to Graves' ophthalmopathy.

CDR3 loop: CASRPGAKRDGYTF. The DNA for the CDR3 is TGTGCCAGCAGGCCAGGGGCGAAGAGGGATGGCTACACCTTC. The V gene is TRBV6-1, the J gene TRBJ1-2; tentative D call: TRBD1 (6 bases). Germline V CDR1 and CDR2: MNHNS, SASEGT. The CDR3 is 14 residues long. V was trimmed by 6 bases and J by 6 bases, leaving 17 bases between them.